This T cell receptor beta chain originates from a study of cytomegalovirus exposure and HLA in healthy donors. The PCR used 60 Vbeta and 13 Jbeta primers. Some clones are missing from TCRdb's copy, which holds only in-frame ones; the method was immunoSEQ multiplex PCR. Of 160,000 or so clones listed, 86% are singletons. The germline CDR1 and CDR2 sequences are SEHNR and FQNEAQ (reference sequence). J lost 2 bases, V lost 0 bases, and 2 bases had no gene match. The CDR3 sequence is 15 residues long. This clone appeared once. Sequencing was done on a sample of PBMCs. The rearrangement links TRBV7-9 to TRBJ2-3; 7 bases map to TRBD2. The receptor's source is a woman younger than 35 in good health and CMV-seronegative. Written as DNA, the CDR3 is TGTGCCAGCAGCTTAGCGGGAGGGCCCACAGATACGCAGTATTTT. Translated: CASSLAGGPTDTQYF.